This TCR beta chain originates from a study of blood T cell repertoires in COVID-19. The table came from immunoSEQ multiplex PCR; TCRdb's copy has only in-frame clones and leaves some out. In the table there are about 180,000 clones, about 82% of which are singletons. Looked up from germline, CDR1 is SGHDN and CDR2 is FVKESK. This CDR3 has 16 residues. Concerning this clone itself: At one of its ends the junction is not consistent with the germline gene, which may arise from a read error.

The sequence was obtained from a woman aged 25 to 39 who had recovered from COVID-19. Material for sequencing was PBMCs or T cells enriched from blood (not recorded which). The chain carries TRBV14 and TRBJ2-7, with D perhaps TRBD1 (6 bases). CDR3 nucleotides: TGTGCCAGCAGCCAATCTCAGGGGTATCACTCCTACGAGCAGTGCTTC. Protein: CASSQSQGYHSYEQCF.